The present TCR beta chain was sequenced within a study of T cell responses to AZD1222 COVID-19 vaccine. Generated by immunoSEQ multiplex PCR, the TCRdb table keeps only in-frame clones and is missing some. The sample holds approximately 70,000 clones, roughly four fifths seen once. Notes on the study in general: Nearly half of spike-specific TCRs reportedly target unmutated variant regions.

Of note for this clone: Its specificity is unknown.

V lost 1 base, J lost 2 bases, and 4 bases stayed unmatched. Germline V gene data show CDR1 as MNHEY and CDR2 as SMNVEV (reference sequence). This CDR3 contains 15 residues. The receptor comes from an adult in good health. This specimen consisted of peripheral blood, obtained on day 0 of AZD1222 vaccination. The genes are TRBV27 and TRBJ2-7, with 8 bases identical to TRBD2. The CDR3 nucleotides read TGTGCCAGCAGTTTATTTCGGGGGGGCCCCTACGAGCAGTACTTC. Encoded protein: CASSLFRGGPYEQYF.